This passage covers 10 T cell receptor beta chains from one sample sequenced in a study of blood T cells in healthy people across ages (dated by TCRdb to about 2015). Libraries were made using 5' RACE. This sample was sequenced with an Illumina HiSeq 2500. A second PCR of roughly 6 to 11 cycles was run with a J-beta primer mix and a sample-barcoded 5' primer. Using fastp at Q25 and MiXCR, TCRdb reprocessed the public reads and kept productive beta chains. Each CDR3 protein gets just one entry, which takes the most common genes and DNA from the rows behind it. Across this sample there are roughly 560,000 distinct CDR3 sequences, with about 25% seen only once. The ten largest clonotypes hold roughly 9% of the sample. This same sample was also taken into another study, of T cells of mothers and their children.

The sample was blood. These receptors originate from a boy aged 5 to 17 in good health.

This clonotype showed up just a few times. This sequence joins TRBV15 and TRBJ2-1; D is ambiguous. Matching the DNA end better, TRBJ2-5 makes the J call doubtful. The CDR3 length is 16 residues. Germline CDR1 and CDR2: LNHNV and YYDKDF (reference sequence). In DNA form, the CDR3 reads TGTGCCACCAGCAGAGATAAGGCCTCCCCGTCGGAGACCCAGTACTTC. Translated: CATSRDKASPSETQYF.

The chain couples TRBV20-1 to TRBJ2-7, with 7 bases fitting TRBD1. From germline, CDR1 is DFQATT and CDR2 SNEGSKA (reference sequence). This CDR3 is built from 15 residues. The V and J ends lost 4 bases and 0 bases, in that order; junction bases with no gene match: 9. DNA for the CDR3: TGCAGTGCTATGCTGGACAGGACGAGCTCCTACGAGCAGTACTTC. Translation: CSAMLDRTSSYEQYF.

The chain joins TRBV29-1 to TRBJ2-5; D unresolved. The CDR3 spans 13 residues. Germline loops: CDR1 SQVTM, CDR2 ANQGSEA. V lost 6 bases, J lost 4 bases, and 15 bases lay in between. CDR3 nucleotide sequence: TGCAGCGTCTCCGAACGGGTCCCAGAGACCCAGTACTTC. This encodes CSVSERVPETQYF.

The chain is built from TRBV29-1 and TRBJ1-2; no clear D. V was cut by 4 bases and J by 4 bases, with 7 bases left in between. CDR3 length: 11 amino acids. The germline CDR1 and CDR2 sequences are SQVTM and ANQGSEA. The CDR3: CSVGDVYGYTF. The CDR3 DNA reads TGCAGCGTTGGGGATGTCTATGGCTACACCTTC.

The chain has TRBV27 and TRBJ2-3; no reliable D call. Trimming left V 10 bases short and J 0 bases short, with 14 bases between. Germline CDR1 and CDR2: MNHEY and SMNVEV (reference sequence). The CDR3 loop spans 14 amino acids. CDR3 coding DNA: TGTGCCACCTCCGCTGGGGTTAGCACAGATACGCAGTATTTT. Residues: CATSAGVSTDTQYF.

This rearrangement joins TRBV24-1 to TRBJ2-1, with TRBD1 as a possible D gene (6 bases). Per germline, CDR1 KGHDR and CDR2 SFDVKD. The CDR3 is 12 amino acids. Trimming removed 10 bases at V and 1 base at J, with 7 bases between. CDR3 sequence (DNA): TGTGCCACGAGGGGGTCCTACAATGAGCAGTTCTTC. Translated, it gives CATRGSYNEQFF.

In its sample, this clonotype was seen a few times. The CDR3 nucleotides are TGTGCCAGCAGCCAGAACAGGGGGGCAAGTAACACCGGGGAGCTGTTTTTT. It specifies CASSQNRGASNTGELFF. V is TRBV7-8 and J is TRBJ2-2, with 8 bases fitting TRBD1. The CDR3 covers 17 residues. The V gene's germline CDR1 is SGHVS and CDR2 FQNEAQ. V shed 5 bases, J shed 2 bases, and the junction held 10 bases outside the gene matches.

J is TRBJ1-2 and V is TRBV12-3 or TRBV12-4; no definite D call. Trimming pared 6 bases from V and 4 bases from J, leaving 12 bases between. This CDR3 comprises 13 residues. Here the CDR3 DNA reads TGTGCCAGCAGCGCGACCCGGTTCTATGGCTACACCTTC. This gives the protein CASSATRFYGYTF.

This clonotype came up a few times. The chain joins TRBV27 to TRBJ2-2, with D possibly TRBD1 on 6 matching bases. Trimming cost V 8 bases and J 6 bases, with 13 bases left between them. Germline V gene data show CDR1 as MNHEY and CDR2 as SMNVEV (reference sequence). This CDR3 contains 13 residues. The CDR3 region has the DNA TGTGCCAGCCGCCTACAGGGTCCCGGGGAGCTGTTTTTT. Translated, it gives CASRLQGPGELFF.

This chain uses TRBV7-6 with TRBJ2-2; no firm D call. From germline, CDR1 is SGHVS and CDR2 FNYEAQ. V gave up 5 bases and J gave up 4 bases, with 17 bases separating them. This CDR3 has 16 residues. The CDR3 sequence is CASSLKNDPATGELFF. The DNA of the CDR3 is TGTGCCAGCAGCCTCAAAAACGACCCGGCCACCGGGGAGCTGTTTTTT.